This is a list of T cell receptor beta chains from one sample in a study of T cells in Graves' hyperthyroidism and ophthalmopathy. Via MiXCR, TCRdb re-called the multiplex PCR reads, giving one row per CDR3 protein. The sample has 460,000 or so distinct CDR3 sequences; around 14% are singletons. The sequencing sample was made of blood. These receptors were taken from a woman between 18 and 29 years old with Graves' hyperthyroidism. CDR3s leave out the opening cysteine and the closing phenylalanine or tryptophan.

12	TRBV3-1	TRBJ1-4	ASSLKGTGEKLF
12	TRBV12-3/TRBV12-4	TRBJ2-3	ATKGDRNTDTQY
11	TRBV18	TRBJ2-1	ASSPTSQSEQF
12	TRBV27	TRBJ1-2	ASGAGTGAVGYT
15	TRBV30	TRBJ2-6	AWRYRDRGSGANVLT
13	TRBV7-9	TRBJ2-3	ASRRDRPDTDTQY
10	TRBV5-1	TRBJ2-1	ASTEGHNEQF
11	TRBV30	TRBJ1-1	AGRDSRFTEAF
10	TRBV12-5	TRBJ2-1	ASSLQSNEQF
12	TRBV29-1	TRBJ2-5	SAGLAGTQETQY
13	TRBV9	TRBJ1-1	ASSVVPQMNTEAF
9	TRBV30	TRBJ1-2	AWSPSYGYT
13	TRBV10-1	TRBJ1-1	ASSEMAGERTEAF
11	TRBV6-2/TRBV6-3	TRBJ1-6	ASTETTGSPLH
14	TRBV27	TRBJ2-1	ASSTPRGGGYNEQF
18	TRBV7-8	TRBJ1-1	ASSYQNIPGGLGYSTEAF
13	TRBV20-1	TRBJ2-3	SARVPGRWVDTQY
12	TRBV6-1	TRBJ2-5	ASSEVWFGETQY
16	TRBV27	TRBJ1-6	ASSLRRIGVSYNSPLH
12	TRBV7-9	TRBJ1-6	ASSLNPETSPLH
14	TRBV28	TRBJ2-2	ASSLILAGNTGELF
15	TRBV27	TRBJ2-1	ASSLGGSGRAFHEQF
11	TRBV25-1	TRBJ1-6	ASTGSDNSPLH
12	TRBV7-9	TRBJ1-3	ASSFEISGNTIY
10	TRBV24-1	TRBJ2-1	ATGGSDNEQF
12	TRBV12-5	TRBJ2-1	ASGTQVANNEQF
15	TRBV10-3	TRBJ1-5	TISEWGDWIPNQPQH
11	TRBV27	TRBJ2-1	ASSFRSLNEQF
12	TRBV7-6	TRBJ2-2	ASSGTTNTGELF
14	TRBV2	TRBJ1-3	ASIAADSDSGNTIY
11	TRBV4-1	TRBJ1-4	ATGDGTNEKLF
12	TRBV10-3	TRBJ2-1	ATHAGTSYNEQF
8	TRBV2	TRBJ1-2	ASSANGYT
15	TRBV6-1	TRBJ1-1	ASTTLRDRGGYTEAF
10	TRBV19	TRBJ1-5	ASRDRDQPQH
14	TRBV11-2	TRBJ2-7	ASSPLTSGRAYEQY
13	TRBV10-1	TRBJ2-7	ASSEAGLAGVEQY
14	TRBV20-1	TRBJ1-5	SASGAGLSSNQPQH
11	TRBV12-3/TRBV12-4	TRBJ2-7	ASSSGQNYEQY
13	TRBV29-1	TRBJ2-7	SGGTSGMGTYEQY
13	TRBV6-1	TRBJ2-1	ASSRGASGYNEQF
15	TRBV15	TRBJ2-4	ATSNLQDTGAKNIQY
13	TRBV27	TRBJ2-5	ASSFALAGGPGLD
12	TRBV10-3	TRBJ1-5	AISEPGPNQPQH
12	TRBV30	TRBJ2-1	AWSGFSSYNEQF